The text below deals with one TCR beta chain. This CDR3 has 15 residues. The V gene's germline CDR1 is MNHEY and CDR2 SMNVEV (reference sequence). V lost 8 bases and J lost 5; bases outside the gene matches: 10. The data are from a study of blood T cell repertoires in COVID-19. Looking at the study overall: The United States, Italy and Spain were the sources of the acute and convalescent COVID-19 samples.

Data came from immunoSEQ multiplex PCR; TCRdb stores just in-frame clones and leaves some out. The sample gives about 220,000 clones, about 84% of which show up once; 9.5% to 15% is in the top ten. Sequenced: peripheral blood. The chain couples TRBV27 to TRBJ1-5, with 9 bases fitting TRBD1. This TCR was recovered from a human donor in a cohort sampled during active COVID-19. Written as DNA, the CDR3 is TGTGCCAGCTCTCACAGGGGGCTTGCTGATCAGCCCCAGCATTTT. Protein sequence: CASSHRGLADQPQHF.